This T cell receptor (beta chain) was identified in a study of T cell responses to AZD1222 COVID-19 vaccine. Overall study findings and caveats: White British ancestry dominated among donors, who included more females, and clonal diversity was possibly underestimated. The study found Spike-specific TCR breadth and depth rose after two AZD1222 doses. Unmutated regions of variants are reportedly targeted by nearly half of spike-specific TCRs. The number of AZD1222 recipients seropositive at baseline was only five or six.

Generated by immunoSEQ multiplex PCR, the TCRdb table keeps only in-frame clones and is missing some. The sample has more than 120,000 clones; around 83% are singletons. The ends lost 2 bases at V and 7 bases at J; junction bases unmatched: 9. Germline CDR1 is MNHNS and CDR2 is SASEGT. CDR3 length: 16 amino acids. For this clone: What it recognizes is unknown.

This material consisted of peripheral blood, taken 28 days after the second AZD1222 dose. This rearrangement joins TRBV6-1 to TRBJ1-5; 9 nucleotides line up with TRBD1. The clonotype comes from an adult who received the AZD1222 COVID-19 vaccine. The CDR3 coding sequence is TGTGCCAGCAGTGAACTACCGGGACAGGGAAGGCAGCCCCAGCATTTT. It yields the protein CASSELPGQGRQPQHF.